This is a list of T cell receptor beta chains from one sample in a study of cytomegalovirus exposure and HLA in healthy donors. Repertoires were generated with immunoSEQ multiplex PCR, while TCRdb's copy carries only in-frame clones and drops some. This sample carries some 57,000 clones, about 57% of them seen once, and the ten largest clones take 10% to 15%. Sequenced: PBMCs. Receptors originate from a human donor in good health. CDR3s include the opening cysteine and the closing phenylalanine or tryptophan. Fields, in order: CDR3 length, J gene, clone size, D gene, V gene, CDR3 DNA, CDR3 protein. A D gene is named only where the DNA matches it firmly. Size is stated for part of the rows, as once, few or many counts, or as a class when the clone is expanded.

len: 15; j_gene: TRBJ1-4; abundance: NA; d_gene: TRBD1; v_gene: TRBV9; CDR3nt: TGTGCCAGCAGCGTAGGGACAGGGGCGATTGAAAAACTGTTTTTT; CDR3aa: CASSVGTGAIEKLFF
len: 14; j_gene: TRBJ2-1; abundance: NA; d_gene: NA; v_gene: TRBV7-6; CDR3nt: TGTGCCAGCACCGAAGAACAGGGTTTTGATGAGCAGTTCTTC; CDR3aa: CASTEEQGFDEQFF
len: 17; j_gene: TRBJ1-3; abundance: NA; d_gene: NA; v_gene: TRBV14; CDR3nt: TGTGCCAGCAGCCTAAGTGGACTTTCTCGGTCTGGAAACACCATATATTTT; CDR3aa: CASSLSGLSRSGNTIYF
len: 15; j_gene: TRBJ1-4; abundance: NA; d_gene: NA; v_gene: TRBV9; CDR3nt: TGTGCCAGCAGCGTAGCCGGGACTGTGGGCGAAAAACTGTTTTTT; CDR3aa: CASSVAGTVGEKLFF
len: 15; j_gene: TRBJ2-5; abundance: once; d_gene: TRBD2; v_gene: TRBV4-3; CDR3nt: TGCGCCAGCAGCCGACTAGCGGGGGGGCAGGAGACCCAGTACTTC; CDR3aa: CASSRLAGGQETQYF
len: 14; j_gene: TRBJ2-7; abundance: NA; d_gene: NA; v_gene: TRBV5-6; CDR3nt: TGTGCCAGCAGCTTCAGAGGGTCAGGCTACGAGCAGTACTTC; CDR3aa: CASSFRGSGYEQYF
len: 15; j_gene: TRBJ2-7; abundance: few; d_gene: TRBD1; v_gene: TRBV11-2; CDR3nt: TGTGCCAGCAGCGCGGACAGGGGGATGTTGTACGAGCAGTACTTC; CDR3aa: CASSADRGMLYEQYF
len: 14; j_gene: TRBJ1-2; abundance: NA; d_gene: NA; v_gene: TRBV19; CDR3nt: TGTGCCAGTGGGGGGAGGGAGGCTAACTATGGCTACACCTTC; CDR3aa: CASGGREANYGYTF
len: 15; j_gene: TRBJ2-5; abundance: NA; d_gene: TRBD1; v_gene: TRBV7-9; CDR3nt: TGTTCCAGCAGCTATTCAGGGGGCCCCCCGGAGACCCAGTACTTC; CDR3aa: CSSSYSGGPPETQYF
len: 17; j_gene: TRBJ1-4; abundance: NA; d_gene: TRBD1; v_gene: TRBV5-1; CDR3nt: TGCGCCAGCAGCTACTACTCCACCCGGGACAGTAATGAAAAACTGTTTTTT; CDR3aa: CASSYYSTRDSNEKLFF
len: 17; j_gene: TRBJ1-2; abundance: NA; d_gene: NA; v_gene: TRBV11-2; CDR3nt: TGTGCCAGCAGCTTTCCAAGTACAGGGTCGGCTAACTATGGCTACACCTTC; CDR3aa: CASSFPSTGSANYGYTF
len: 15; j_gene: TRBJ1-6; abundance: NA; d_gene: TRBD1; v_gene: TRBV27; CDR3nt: TGTGCCAGCAGTACGCCGGGACAGGGGCGTTCACCCCTCCACTTT; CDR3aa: CASSTPGQGRSPLHF
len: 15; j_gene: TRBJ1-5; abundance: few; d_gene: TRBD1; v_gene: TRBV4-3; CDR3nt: TGCGCCAGCAGCCAAGATAGGACAGGGGATCAGCCCCAGCATTTT; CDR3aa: CASSQDRTGDQPQHF
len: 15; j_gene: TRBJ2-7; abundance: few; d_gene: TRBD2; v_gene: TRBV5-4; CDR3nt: TGTGCCAGCAGCTTAGCGGGGGCGACCTCCTACGAGCAGTACTTC; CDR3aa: CASSLAGATSYEQYF
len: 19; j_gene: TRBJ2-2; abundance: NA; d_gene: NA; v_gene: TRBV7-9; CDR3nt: TGTGCCAGCAGCTTTCTTCGGTTTAGGCAGCGAGTCAACACCGGGGAGCTGTTTTTT; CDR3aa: CASSFLRFRQRVNTGELFF
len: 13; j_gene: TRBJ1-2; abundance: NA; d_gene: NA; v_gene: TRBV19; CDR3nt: TGTGCCAGTAGACCTACAGGGAGCTATGGCTACACCTTC; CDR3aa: CASRPTGSYGYTF
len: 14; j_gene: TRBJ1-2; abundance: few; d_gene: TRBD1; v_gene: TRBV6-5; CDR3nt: TGTGCCAGCAGCAGAATGACAGGGATCTATGGCTACACCTTC; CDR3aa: CASSRMTGIYGYTF
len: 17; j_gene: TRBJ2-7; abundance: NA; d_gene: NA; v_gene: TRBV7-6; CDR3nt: TGTGCCAGCAGCTTACAAGCCCGGGGGACGGCATCCTACGAGCAGTACTTC; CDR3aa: CASSLQARGTASYEQYF
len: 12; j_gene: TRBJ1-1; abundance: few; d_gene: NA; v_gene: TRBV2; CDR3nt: TGTGCCAGCAGCCTCCGGGGGACTGAAGCTTTCTTT; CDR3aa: CASSLRGTEAFF
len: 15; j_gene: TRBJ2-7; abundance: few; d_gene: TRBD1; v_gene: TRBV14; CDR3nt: TGTGCCAGCAGCCAATTAGGGACAGGGTTCGACGAGCAGTACTTC; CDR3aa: CASSQLGTGFDEQYF
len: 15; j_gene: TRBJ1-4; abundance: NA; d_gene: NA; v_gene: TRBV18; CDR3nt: TGTGCCAGCTCACCAAGGCCAGCGATAAATGAAAAACTGTTTTTT; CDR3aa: CASSPRPAINEKLFF
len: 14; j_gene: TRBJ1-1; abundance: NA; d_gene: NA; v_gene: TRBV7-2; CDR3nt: TGTGCCAGCAGCTTAGACCGGGTCTGGGCTGAAGCTTTCTTT; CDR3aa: CASSLDRVWAEAFF
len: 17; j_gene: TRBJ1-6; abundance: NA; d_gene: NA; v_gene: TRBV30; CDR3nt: TGTGCCTGGTCCAACGGGGGGGGGAGCTCCTATAATTCACCCCTCCACTTT; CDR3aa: CAWSNGGGSSYNSPLHF
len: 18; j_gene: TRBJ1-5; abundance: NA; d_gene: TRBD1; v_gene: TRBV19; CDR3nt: TGTGCCAGTAGTGTAGCCCCCATACAGGGGTATAGCAATCAGCCCCAGCATTTT; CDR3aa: CASSVAPIQGYSNQPQHF
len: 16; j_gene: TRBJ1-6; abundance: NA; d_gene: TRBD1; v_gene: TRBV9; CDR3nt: TGTGCCAGCAGCCGATCGGGGGACAGGGTGAATTCACCCCTCCACTTT; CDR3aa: CASSRSGDRVNSPLHF
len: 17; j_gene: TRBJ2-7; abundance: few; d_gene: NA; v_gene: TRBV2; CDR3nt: TGTGCCAGCAGTGAATCTTCATCGGGACACTATGCCTACGAGCAGTACTTC; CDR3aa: CASSESSSGHYAYEQYF
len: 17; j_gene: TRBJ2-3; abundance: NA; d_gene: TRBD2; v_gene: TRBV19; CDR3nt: TGTGCCAGTAGTATCGGGACTAGCGGGGCAAGCACAGATACGCAGTATTTT; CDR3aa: CASSIGTSGASTDTQYF
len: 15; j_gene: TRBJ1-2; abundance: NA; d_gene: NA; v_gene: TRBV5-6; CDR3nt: TGTGCCAGCAGCTCCTCGGACACTGTCCTATATGGCTACACCTTC; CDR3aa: CASSSSDTVLYGYTF
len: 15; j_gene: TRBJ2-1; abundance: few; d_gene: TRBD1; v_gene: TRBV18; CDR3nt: TGTGCCAGCTCAACACGGACAGGGAATCGCAATGAGCAGTTCTTC; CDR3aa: CASSTRTGNRNEQFF
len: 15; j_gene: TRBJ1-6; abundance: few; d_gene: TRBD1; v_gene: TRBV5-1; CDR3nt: TGCGCCAGCAGCCTGAATATCCAGGGGGCCTCACCCCTCCACTTT; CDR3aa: CASSLNIQGASPLHF
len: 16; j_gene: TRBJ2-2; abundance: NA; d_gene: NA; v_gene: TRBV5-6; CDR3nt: TGTGCCAGCAGCTTGGATTACAGGATGAACACCGGGGAGCTGTTTTTT; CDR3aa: CASSLDYRMNTGELFF
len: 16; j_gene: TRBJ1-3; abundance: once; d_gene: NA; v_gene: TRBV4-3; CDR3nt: TGCGCCAGCAGTCAAGCGTGGGACTCTGCTGGAAACACCATATATTTT; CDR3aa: CASSQAWDSAGNTIYF
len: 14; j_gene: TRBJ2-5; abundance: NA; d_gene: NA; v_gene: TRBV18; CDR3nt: TGTGCCAGCTCACCAGGCGTTGAGGGTAACACCCAGTACTTC; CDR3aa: CASSPGVEGNTQYF
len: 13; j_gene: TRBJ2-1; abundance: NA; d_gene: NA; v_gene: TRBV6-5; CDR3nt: TGTGCCAGCAGTTACGGCTCAGACAATGAGCAGTTCTTC; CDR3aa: CASSYGSDNEQFF
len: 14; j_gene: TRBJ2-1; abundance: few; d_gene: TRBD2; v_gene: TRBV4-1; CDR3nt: TGCGCCAGCAGCCACGGGACTAGCTACAATGAGCAGTTCTTC; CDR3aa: CASSHGTSYNEQFF
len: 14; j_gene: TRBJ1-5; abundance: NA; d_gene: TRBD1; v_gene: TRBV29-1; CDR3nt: TGCAGCGTTAGACAGGGCCCCGTTGATCAGCCCCAGCATTTT; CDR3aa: CSVRQGPVDQPQHF
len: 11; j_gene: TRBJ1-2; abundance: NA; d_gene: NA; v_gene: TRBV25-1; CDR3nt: TGTGCCAGCAGTGCTGGGCCTGGCTACCCCTTC; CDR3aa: CASSAGPGYPF
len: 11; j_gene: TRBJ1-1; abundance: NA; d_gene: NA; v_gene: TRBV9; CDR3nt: TGTGCCAGCAGCCCCCGGACTGAAGCTTTCTTT; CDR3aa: CASSPRTEAFF
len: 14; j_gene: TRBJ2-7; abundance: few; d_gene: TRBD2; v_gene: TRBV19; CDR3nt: TGTGCCAGTAGTGTTCCGGGACTAGCGAACGAGCAGTACTTC; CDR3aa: CASSVPGLANEQYF
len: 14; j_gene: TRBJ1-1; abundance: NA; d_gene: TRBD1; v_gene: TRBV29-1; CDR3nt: TGCAGCGTTGTAGCTTTGAGGACAGGGGCTGAAGCTTTCTTT; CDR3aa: CSVVALRTGAEAFF
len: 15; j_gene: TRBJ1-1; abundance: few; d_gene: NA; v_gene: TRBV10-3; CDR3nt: TGTGCCATCAGTGATTCGACCCAGGGCGCGGCTGAAGCTTTCTTT; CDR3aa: CAISDSTQGAAEAFF
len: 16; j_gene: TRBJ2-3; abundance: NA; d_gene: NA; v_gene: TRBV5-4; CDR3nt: TGTGCCAGCAGCTTGGCGGATGGAGGTCGAACAGATACGCAGTATTTT; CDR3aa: CASSLADGGRTDTQYF
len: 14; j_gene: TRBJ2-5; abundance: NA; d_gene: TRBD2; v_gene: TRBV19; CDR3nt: TGTGCCAGTAGTAGCGGGGGGGTTAGCGAGACCCAGTACTTC; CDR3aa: CASSSGGVSETQYF
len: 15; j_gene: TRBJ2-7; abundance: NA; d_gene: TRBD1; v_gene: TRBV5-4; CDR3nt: TGTGCCAGCAGCCCGTCAGACAGGGCCTCCTACGAGCAGTACTTC; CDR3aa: CASSPSDRASYEQYF
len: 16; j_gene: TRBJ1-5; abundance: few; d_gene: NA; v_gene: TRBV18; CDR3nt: TGTGCCAGCTCACCAAATCAGGGAGGTGGCAATCAGCCCCAGCATTTT; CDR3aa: CASSPNQGGGNQPQHF
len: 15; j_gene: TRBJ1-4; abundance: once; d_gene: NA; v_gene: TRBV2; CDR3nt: TGTGCCAGCAGAGGGACAACCGGGACTAATGAAAAACTGTTTTTT; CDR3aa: CASRGTTGTNEKLFF
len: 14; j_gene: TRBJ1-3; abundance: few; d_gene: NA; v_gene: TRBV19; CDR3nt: TGTGCCAGTATTGGCAGGCTCTCTGGAAACACCATATATTTT; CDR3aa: CASIGRLSGNTIYF